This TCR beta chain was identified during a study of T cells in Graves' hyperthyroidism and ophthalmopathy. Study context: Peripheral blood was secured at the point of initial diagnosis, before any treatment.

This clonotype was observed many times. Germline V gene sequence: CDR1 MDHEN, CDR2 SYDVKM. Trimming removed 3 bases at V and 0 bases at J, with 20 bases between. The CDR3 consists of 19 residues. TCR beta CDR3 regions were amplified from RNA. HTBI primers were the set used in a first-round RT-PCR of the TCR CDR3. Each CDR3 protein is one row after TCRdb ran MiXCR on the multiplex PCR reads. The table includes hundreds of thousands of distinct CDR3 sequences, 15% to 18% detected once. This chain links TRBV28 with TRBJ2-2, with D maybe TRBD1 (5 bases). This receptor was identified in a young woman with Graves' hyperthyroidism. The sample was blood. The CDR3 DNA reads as TGTGCCAGCAGTTTCTTCCTCATTGACAGTCCCGCGAACACCGGGGAGCTGTTTTTT. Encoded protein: CASSFFLIDSPANTGELFF.